This entry lists 31 T cell receptor beta chains sequenced from one sample in a study of cytomegalovirus exposure and HLA in healthy donors. This PCR relied on a set of 60 Vbeta primers and 13 Jbeta primers. The table came from immunoSEQ multiplex PCR; TCRdb's copy has only in-frame clones and leaves some out. Of some 120,000 clones listed, around 8.5% were seen once; the top ten hold under 5.5%. Specimen: PBMCs. The receptors come from a man aged 40-49 years in good health and CMV-seronegative.

The genes are TRBV6-6 and TRBJ2-1; D remains ambiguous. CDR1 is MNHNY, CDR2 SVGAGI, per germline (reference sequence). The CDR3 spans 13 residues. V shed 4 bases and J shed 7 bases, with 11 bases lying between them. In DNA form, the CDR3 reads TGTGCCAGCAGTTTTGAAAAGCTTAATGAGCAGTTCTTC. Translation gives CASSFEKLNEQFF.

This chain uses TRBV7-9 with TRBJ2-5; 8 bases align to TRBD1. The better agreement between TRBJ2-7 and the DNA end casts doubt on the J call. The CDR3 is 15 amino acids. CDR1 is SEHNR and CDR2 is FQNEAQ in the germline V gene (reference sequence). The CDR3 DNA reads TGTGCCAGCACCTCAGGCGGGGACAGGCGCAACGAGCAGTACTTC. It specifies CASTSGGDRRNEQYF.

This clone was recorded a few times. The chain combines TRBV18 with TRBJ2-3, with 7 nucleotides matching TRBD1. Germline CDR1 is KGHSH and CDR2 is LQKENI. Unmatched junction bases numbered 6, after V lost 3 bases and J lost 6 bases. CDR3 size: 14 residues. The DNA for the CDR3 is TGTGCCAGCTCACCGTCGGGACAGCTCGATACGCAGTATTTT. Translation: CASSPSGQLDTQYF. The full variable domain, in which reference TRBV18 and TRBJ2-3 provide the parts outside the CDR3, is NAGVMQNPRHLVRRRGQEARLRCSPMKGHSHVYWYRQLPEEGLKFMVYLQKENIIDESGMPKERFSAEFPKEGPSILRIQQVVRGDSAAYFCASSPSGQLDTQYFGPGTRLTVL.

The table lists this clone with a few counts. The CDR3 loop is CASSQRGYTGELFF. CDR3 nucleotide sequence: TGTGCCAGCAGCCAACGGGGTTACACCGGGGAGCTGTTTTTT. The V call is TRBV14, the J call TRBJ2-2, with D possibly TRBD2 on 5 matching bases. CDR3 length: 14 amino acids. Trimming removed 2 bases from V and 3 bases from J, with 7 bases in between. In germline, CDR1 is SGHDN, CDR2 FVKESK.

In this sample, this clone turned up a few times. The chain links TRBV6-6 to TRBJ2-5; 10 bases map to TRBD1. Germline V gives CDR1 MNHNY, CDR2 SVGAGI (reference sequence). Losses at the gene ends were 6 bases for V and 5 bases for J; bases not matched to a gene: 3. The length of the CDR3 is 13 residues. The CDR3, as DNA: TGTGCCAGCAGAGCGGGACAGGGGGAGACCCAGTACTTC. Encoded protein: CASRAGQGETQYF.

The chain carries TRBV5-6 and TRBJ2-7, with D tentatively TRBD2 (6 bases). Germline V lookup: CDR1 SGHDT, CDR2 YYEEEE. This CDR3 is built from 15 residues. The V and J ends lost 4 bases and 1 base respectively, with 15 bases between them. The DNA of the CDR3 is TGTGCCAGCAGCGTGGACTACCGGCAGTCCTACGAGCAGTACTTC. Amino acids: CASSVDYRQSYEQYF.

Only a few counts were recorded for this clone. The rearrangement uses TRBV5-6 and TRBJ2-3, with TRBD2 identical over 8 bases. J was trimmed by 4 bases and V by 2 bases; bases with no gene match: 3. This CDR3 has 14 residues. CDR1 SGHDT and CDR2 YYEEEE come from the germline V gene. The chain's CDR3 is CASSLNGGADTQYF. CDR3 nucleotide sequence: TGTGCCAGCAGCTTAAACGGGGGGGCAGATACGCAGTATTTT.

This clone was counted only a few times. The chain joins TRBV4-3 to TRBJ2-2; TRBD1 aligns across 9 bases. Germline CDR1 is LGHNA and CDR2 is YSLEER. V lost 3 bases and J lost 7; bases outside the gene matches: 9. The CDR3 runs 16 residues. The CDR3 sequence is CASSHSLTGGGGELFF. The CDR3 bases are TGCGCCAGCAGCCATTCCCTGACAGGGGGAGGCGGGGAGCTGTTTTTT.

Details on this clone: One end of the junction fails to match germline, which may point to a read error. V is TRBV5-1 and J is TRBJ1-4; D is unclear. The CDR3 is made up of 12 amino acids. Germline CDR1 is SGHRS and CDR2 is YFSETQ. CDR3 coding DNA: TGCGCCAGCAGCTTCTCAGGTGAAGAACTGTTTTTT. Translated: CASSFSGEELFF.

There are a few counts of this clone. The chain is built from TRBV6-1 and TRBJ1-1, with D perhaps matching TRBD1 (6 bases). V lost 2 bases and J 1 base, leaving 11 bases between the germline ends. There are 15 residues in the CDR3. Germline-derived CDR1 and CDR2 are MNHNS and SASEGT. The CDR3 DNA follows: TGTGCCAGCAGTGAAAAGGGCAGGGGGAACACTGAAGCTTTCTTT. The encoded protein is CASSEKGRGNTEAFF.

The chain joins TRBV6-4 to TRBJ2-2; no firm D call. The CDR3 runs 13 residues. Germline V gene sequence: CDR1 MRHNA, CDR2 SNTAGT. Trimming removed 3 bases at V and 5 bases at J, with 7 bases between. CDR3 DNA: TGTGCCAGCAGTGAGGTCCTAACCGGGGAGCTGTTTTTT. Amino acid sequence: CASSEVLTGELFF.

The chain couples TRBV13 to TRBJ2-5, with a possible D match to TRBD1 (5 bases). The J call is doubtful: the DNA matches TRBJ2-7 better. The CDR3 sequence is 13 residues long. Per the germline V gene, CDR1 is PRHDT and CDR2 is FYEKMQ (reference sequence). This CDR3 reads CASSPRQTYEQYF. CDR3 coding DNA: TGTGCCAGCAGCCCCCGACAGACCTACGAGCAGTACTTC.

The chain couples TRBV19 to TRBJ2-7, with a tentative D call TRBD2 (7 bases). This CDR3 is 14 amino acids long. Germline CDR1 and CDR2: LNHDA and SQIVND (reference sequence). V lost 0 bases and J lost 5, with 11 bases in between. The CDR3 bases are TGTGCCAGTAGTATAGATGCGGGGGCCCACGAGCAGTACTTC. Amino acids: CASSIDAGAHEQYF.

The table lists this clone with a few counts. The chain couples TRBV30 to TRBJ1-4; 8 bases line up with TRBD1. V lost 3 bases to trimming and J lost 0 bases; unmatched junction nucleotides: 12. The CDR3 runs 18 residues. The germline CDR1 and CDR2 sequences are GTSNPN and SVGIG (reference sequence). CDR3 in DNA: TGTGCCTGGAGCAAGGGGACAGGCCACCGTGCAACTAATGAAAAACTGTTTTTT. This encodes CAWSKGTGHRATNEKLFF.

About this clone: At one boundary the junction diverges from the germline segment, which might be a read error. J is TRBJ1-5 and V is TRBV27, with D unresolved. The CDR3 has 13 amino acids. Germline loops: CDR1 MNHEY, CDR2 SMNVEV (reference sequence). In DNA form, the CDR3 reads TGTACCAGCAGTTGGGCAAGCAATCAGCCCCAGCATTTT. Its translation is CTSSWASNQPQHF.

The chain joins TRBV5-8 to TRBJ2-7; 10 bases line up with TRBD1. This CDR3 spans 16 amino acids. J gave up 6 bases and V 3 bases, and 12 bases lay outside the gene matches. Per germline, CDR1 SGHTS and CDR2 YDEGEE. In DNA, the CDR3 is TGTGCCAGCAGCTGGGGAGCCTGGGACAGGGGAGGCGAGCAGTACTTC. This translates into CASSWGAWDRGGEQYF.

This clone was observed a handful of times. This chain uses TRBV27 with TRBJ1-6; weak D call: TRBD1 (5 bases). The CDR3 is 15 amino acids. CDR1 is MNHEY and CDR2 is SMNVEV in the germline V gene (reference sequence). With 3 bases removed from V and 10 bases from J, the gap between germline ends came to 16 bases. The CDR3 protein is CASSFIGGRRSPLHF. The CDR3 DNA follows: TGTGCCAGCAGTTTTATCGGGGGAAGGCGGTCACCCCTCCACTTT.

This clone has a handful of counts. This CDR3 is CAWSGLYEQYF. CDR3 nucleotide sequence: TGTGCCTGGAGTGGGCTGTACGAGCAGTACTTC. This chain uses TRBV30 with TRBJ2-7; D gene unclear. The CDR3 totals 11 residues. Germline V CDR1 and CDR2: GTSNPN, SVGIG (reference sequence). Between the trimmed V and J ends, which lost 1 base and 4 bases, there was a span of 5 bases.

The rearrangement uses TRBV11-2 and TRBJ2-5, with 8 bases lining up with TRBD2. Looked up from germline, CDR1 is SGHAT and CDR2 is FQNNGV. The length of the CDR3 is 15 residues. V lost 5 bases, J lost 3 bases, and 8 bases stayed unmatched. The CDR3: CASSTLAGREETQYF. The CDR3 nucleotides read TGTGCCAGCAGCACGTTAGCGGGAAGGGAAGAGACCCAGTACTTC.

This clone came up a few times. The genes are TRBV6-1 and TRBJ1-4; D is undetermined. This CDR3 has 18 residues. Germline CDR1 MNHNS, CDR2 SASEGT. The V and J ends lost 0 bases and 1 base respectively, with 15 bases between them. The CDR3 reads CASSEASQYLLTNEKLFF. The CDR3 coding sequence is TGTGCCAGCAGTGAAGCTTCTCAATACTTGCTAACTAATGAAAAACTGTTTTTT.

The chain couples TRBV6-4 to TRBJ2-1, with 7 positions matching TRBD2. The CDR3 runs to 14 residues. Trimming removed 0 bases from V and 6 bases from J; junction bases left unmatched: 2. Germline CDR1 is MRHNA and CDR2 is SNTAGT. The CDR3 DNA sequence: TGTGCCAGCAGTGACTCTTGGACTAGCAATGAGCAGTTCTTC. It translates to CASSDSWTSNEQFF.

This clone was detected only a few times. The chain has TRBV6-5 and TRBJ2-7, with D tentatively TRBD1 (6 bases). V gave up 4 bases and J gave up 3 bases, with 10 bases separating them. This CDR3 spans 13 amino acids. Germline V CDR1 and CDR2: MNHEY, SVGAGI. The chain's CDR3 is CASSSSGDYEQYF. For the CDR3, the DNA is TGTGCCAGCAGTTCCTCAGGGGACTACGAGCAGTACTTC.

This rearrangement joins TRBV13 to TRBJ2-5; TRBD1 agrees at 8 bases. Losses at the gene ends were 2 bases for V and 5 bases for J; bases not matched to a gene: 7. The CDR3 contains 15 residues. Germline-derived CDR1 and CDR2 are PRHDT and FYEKMQ (reference sequence). CDR3 in amino acids: CASSLTDRALETQYF. The CDR3 DNA is TGTGCCAGCAGCTTAACGGACAGGGCCTTGGAGACCCAGTACTTC.

This clone appeared a few times. The CDR3 DNA reads as TGTGCTAGTGGTTTGACCAGCTCTGGGGCCAACGTCCTGACTTTC. Its protein product is CASGLTSSGANVLTF. The chain has TRBV12-5 and TRBJ2-6; D is undetermined. The V and J ends lost 2 bases and 0 bases respectively, with 5 bases between them. CDR1 and CDR2 from the germline V gene are LGHNT and FRNRAP. This CDR3 spans 15 amino acids.

This clone was counted between two and nine times. The chain has TRBV5-1 and TRBJ2-1; TRBD1 matches at 11 bases. J gave up 5 bases and V 0 bases, and 1 base lay outside the gene matches. The CDR3 is 15 residues long. Germline lookup yields CDR1 SGHRS and CDR2 YFSETQ. The CDR3 DNA reads as TGCGCCAGCAGCTTGGCGGGACAGGGGGACAATGAGCAGTTCTTC. It translates to CASSLAGQGDNEQFF.

There are a few counts of this clone. The chain couples TRBV29-1 to TRBJ1-1; TRBD1 agrees at 10 bases. Looked up from germline, CDR1 is SQVTM and CDR2 is ANQGSEA. V lost 4 bases, J lost 5 bases, and 10 bases stayed unmatched. The CDR3 has 15 amino acids. CDR3 coding DNA: TGCAGCGTTGGAGGACAGGGGGTCAGGGATACTGAAGCTTTCTTT. It is translated as CSVGGQGVRDTEAFF.

The sample holds a few counts of this clone. The chain carries TRBV6-6 and TRBJ1-2; 9 bases match TRBD1. J lost 8 bases, V lost 0 bases, and 4 bases had no gene match. The CDR3 covers 14 residues. The V gene's germline CDR1 is MNHNY and CDR2 SVGAGI (reference sequence). CDR3: CASSYSTGGGGYTF. CDR3 DNA: TGTGCCAGCAGTTACTCGACAGGGGGAGGGGGCTACACCTTC.

The chain is built from TRBV7-2 and TRBJ2-4; no reliable D call. Germline V gene data show CDR1 as SGHTA and CDR2 as FQGNSA. The ends were cut back, 6 bases at V and 3 bases at J, with 15 bases in the middle. The CDR3 runs to 15 residues. The CDR3 sequence: CASSKVPSGKNIQYF. As DNA, the CDR3 is TGTGCCAGCAGTAAGGTTCCCTCGGGCAAAAACATTCAGTACTTC.

The chain combines TRBV19 with TRBJ1-3; 7 bases agree with TRBD1. V shed 10 bases, J shed 0 bases, and the junction held 6 bases outside the gene matches. Germline CDR1 reads LNHDA; CDR2 reads SQIVND (reference sequence). The CDR3 consists of 14 residues. In DNA, the CDR3 is TGTGCCACCAGGGGGGCCTACTCTGGAAACACCATATATTTT. It specifies CATRGAYSGNTIYF. The full variable domain, completed using reference TRBV19 and TRBJ1-3, is DGGITQSPKYLFRKEGQNVTLSCEQNLNHDAMYWYRQDPGQGLRLIYYSQIVNDFQKGDIAEGYSVSREKKESFPLTVTSAQKNPTAFYLCATRGAYSGNTIYFGEGSWLTVV.

There are a few counts of this clone. This sequence joins TRBV5-1 and TRBJ1-1; perhaps TRBD1 as D (6 bases). The CDR3 spans 15 residues. V lost 1 base and J 5 bases, leaving 15 bases between the germline ends. Germline CDR1 SGHRS, CDR2 YFSETQ. CDR3 nucleotides: TGCGCCAGCAGCTTGACCACAGGGTCTGCAACTGAAGCTTTCTTT. This codes for CASSLTTGSATEAFF.

The chain couples TRBV10-3 to TRBJ2-1; maybe TRBD1 (6 bases). This CDR3 contains 16 residues. Germline CDR1 and CDR2: ENHRY and SYGVKD. Trimming left V 2 bases short and J 7 bases short, with 18 bases between. DNA for the CDR3: TGTGCCATCAGTGAGAGTATAGGGGGAAGAGGGAATGAGCAGTTCTTC. Amino acids: CAISESIGGRGNEQFF.